This TCR beta chain came from a study of identical twins. Study findings and constraints: Twins' surplus sharing was weaker for beta out-of-frame sequences.

Details on this clonotype: Its specificity is not known.

Germline V gene data show CDR1 as SGDLS and CDR2 as YYNGEE. V shed 4 bases, J shed 0 bases, and the junction held 7 bases outside the gene matches. This CDR3 contains 17 residues. Unique molecular identifiers were in the cDNA, with template-switch universal primer binding. MiXCR, applied by TCRdb to the 5' RACE reads, yields one record per CDR3 protein. Seen here are a few hundred thousand distinct CDR3 sequences, approximately 8.3% observed once, and the top ten hold less than 4%. The data were also submitted as part of a second study, on yellow fever vaccine responses in identical twins.

This receptor was obtained from a woman aged 18-35 years in good health. Sequencing was done on a sample of CD8+ T cells sorted from blood. This rearrangement joins TRBV9 to TRBJ2-2; 9 bases align to TRBD2. The CDR3 DNA reads TGTGCCAGCAGCACACCCCGACTAGCGGCGAACACCGGGGAGCTGTTTTTT. As protein: CASSTPRLAANTGELFF.